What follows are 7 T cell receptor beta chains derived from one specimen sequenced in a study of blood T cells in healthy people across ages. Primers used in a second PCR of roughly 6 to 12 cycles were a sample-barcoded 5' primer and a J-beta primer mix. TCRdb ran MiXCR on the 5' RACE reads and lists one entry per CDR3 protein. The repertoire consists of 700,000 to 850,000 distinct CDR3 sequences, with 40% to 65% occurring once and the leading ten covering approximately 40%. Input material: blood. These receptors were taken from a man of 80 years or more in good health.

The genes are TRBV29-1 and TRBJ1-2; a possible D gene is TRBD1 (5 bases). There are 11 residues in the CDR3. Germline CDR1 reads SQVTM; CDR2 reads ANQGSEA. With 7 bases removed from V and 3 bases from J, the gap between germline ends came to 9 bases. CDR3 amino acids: CSGGTDYGYTF. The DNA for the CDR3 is TGCAGCGGAGGGACCGACTATGGCTACACCTTC. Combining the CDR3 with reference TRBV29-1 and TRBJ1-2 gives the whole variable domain SAVISQKPSRDICQRGTSLTIQCQVDSQVTMMFWYRQQPGQSLTLIATANQGSEATYESGFVIDKFPISRPNLTFSTLTVSNMSPEDSSIYLCSGGTDYGYTFGSGTRLTVV.

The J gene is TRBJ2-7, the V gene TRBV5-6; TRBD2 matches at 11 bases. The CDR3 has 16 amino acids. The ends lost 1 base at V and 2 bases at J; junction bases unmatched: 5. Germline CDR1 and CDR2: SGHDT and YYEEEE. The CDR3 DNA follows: TGTGCCAGCAGCTTGCCGGGACTAGCGGAGCCCTACGAGCAGTACTTC. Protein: CASSLPGLAEPYEQYF.

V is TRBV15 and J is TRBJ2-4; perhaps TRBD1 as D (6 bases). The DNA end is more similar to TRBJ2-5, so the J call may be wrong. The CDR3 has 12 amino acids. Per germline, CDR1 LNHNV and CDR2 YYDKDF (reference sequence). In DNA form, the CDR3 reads TGTGCCACCACACAGGGCCAAGAGACCCAGTACTTC. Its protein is CATTQGQETQYF.

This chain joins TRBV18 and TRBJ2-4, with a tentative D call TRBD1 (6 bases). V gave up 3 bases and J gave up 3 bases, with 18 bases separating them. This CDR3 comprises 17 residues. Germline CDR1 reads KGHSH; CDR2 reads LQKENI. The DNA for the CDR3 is TGTGCCAGCTCACCCAACCGACAGGCGCTAGGCAAAAACATTCAGTACTTC. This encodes CASSPNRQALGKNIQYF.

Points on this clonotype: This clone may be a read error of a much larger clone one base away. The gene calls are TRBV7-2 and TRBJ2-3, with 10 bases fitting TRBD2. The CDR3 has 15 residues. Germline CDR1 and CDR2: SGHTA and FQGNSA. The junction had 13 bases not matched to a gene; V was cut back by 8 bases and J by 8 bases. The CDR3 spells CASGQSGRAVSTQYF. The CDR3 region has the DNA TGTGCCAGCGGCCAAAGCGGGAGGGCCGTCAGTACGCAGTATTTT.

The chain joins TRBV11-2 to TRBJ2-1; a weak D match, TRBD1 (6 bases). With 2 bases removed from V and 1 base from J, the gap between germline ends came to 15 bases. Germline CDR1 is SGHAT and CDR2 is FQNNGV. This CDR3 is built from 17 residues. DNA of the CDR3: TGTGCCAGCAGCTTACAACAGGGATACGGGTCCTACAATGAGCAGTTCTTC. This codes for CASSLQQGYGSYNEQFF.

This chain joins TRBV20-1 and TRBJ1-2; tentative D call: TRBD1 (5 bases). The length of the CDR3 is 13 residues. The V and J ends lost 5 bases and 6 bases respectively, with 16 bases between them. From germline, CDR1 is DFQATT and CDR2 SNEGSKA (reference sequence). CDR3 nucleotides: TGCAGTGCTTCTATGGGGAGGGGTGATGGCTACACCTTC. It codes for CSASMGRGDGYTF.